Listed below are T cell receptor beta chains from one sample, sequenced in a study of T-cell reconstitution after alpha-beta-depleted transplantation in children. TCRdb reanalysed the PCR reads using MiXCR and keeps one entry per CDR3 protein. Of over 120,000 distinct CDR3 sequences listed, roughly 9% were seen once; the top ten hold 18%. Specimen: PBMCs, mostly from graft donor cells, collected 180 days after TCRalphabeta/CD19-depleted stem cell transplant. The source of these receptors is a female patient aged 2-10 years who had a stem cell transplant for congenital amegakaryocytic thrombocytopenia, so the T cells may come from the graft donor. CDR3s include the opening cysteine and the closing phenylalanine or tryptophan. The order of the fields is J gene, D gene, V gene, CDR3 protein. D genes are given only for firm matches.

j_call: TRBJ2-1
d_call: -
v_call: TRBV4-1
cdr3_aa: CASSLSRDYNEQFF

j_call: TRBJ1-2
d_call: -
v_call: TRBV5-6
cdr3_aa: CASSLGTGTPNYGYTF

j_call: TRBJ2-5
d_call: TRBD2
v_call: TRBV5-8
cdr3_aa: CASSPGGDQETQYF

j_call: TRBJ1-3
d_call: -
v_call: TRBV30
cdr3_aa: CAWSLQGNTIYF

j_call: TRBJ1-1
d_call: -
v_call: TRBV5-1
cdr3_aa: CASSLMVDNTEAFF

j_call: TRBJ1-1
d_call: -
v_call: TRBV12-3/TRBV12-4
cdr3_aa: CASSLFGDTEAFF

j_call: TRBJ2-2
d_call: TRBD2
v_call: TRBV20-1
cdr3_aa: CSACGSGDTGELFF

j_call: TRBJ2-3
d_call: -
v_call: TRBV19
cdr3_aa: CASKGHRTDTQYF

j_call: TRBJ2-5
d_call: TRBD2
v_call: TRBV27
cdr3_aa: CASSPVAGQETQYF

j_call: TRBJ2-7
d_call: -
v_call: TRBV20-1
cdr3_aa: CSARQESSYEQYF

j_call: TRBJ2-1
d_call: TRBD2
v_call: TRBV7-2
cdr3_aa: CASTWERELEQFF

j_call: TRBJ2-1
d_call: -
v_call: TRBV20-1
cdr3_aa: CSALTGSVNEQFF

j_call: TRBJ1-2
d_call: -
v_call: TRBV28
cdr3_aa: CASSSRRGVGYTF